This section outlines one T cell receptor beta chain sequence together with its context. The antigen it recognizes is unknown. Base qualities were left out, and no much larger clone turns up one base away. The data were taken from a study of high-grade serous ovarian cancer treatment subgroups (dated by TCRdb to about 2021). In terms of the full investigation: A mean of around 13,000 reads and 7,500 or so unique TCR beta rearrangements per sample was generated by sequencing. The approximately 30-patient cohort included 10 patients with no residual disease after primary surgery (R0), 10 excellent NACT responders, and 10 poor NACT responders. One primary tumor sample and two metastatic tumor samples were collected from each patient, for a total of 90 samples. The study profiled TCR beta repertoires in high-grade serous ovarian cancer patients grouped by complete gross resection or neoadjuvant chemotherapy response under a laparoscopic triage algorithm.

Collection of tumor samples took place before definitive surgery or chemotherapy. Genomic DNA extraction was performed by the MD Anderson Biospecimen Extraction Resource, and TCR sequencing was carried out by the MD Anderson Cancer Genomics Laboratory. Study-wide conclusions, independent of this receptor: Repertoire similarity between tumors of the same patient ranged about 0.11 to 0.79, whereas almost no similarity was seen between different patients. Because bulk tumor TCR sequencing provided no spatial information, insight into HGSC tumor complexity and diversity was limited. TCR clonal relatedness was found to be positively correlated with neoantigen level and, by trend, with copy number variation and mutation load derived from whole-genome sequencing. TCR repertoire analyses were focused on CDR3, and CDR1 and CDR2 were not analyzed.

The approximately 100 tumor samples underwent high-throughput TCR profiling with ImmunoSEQ. Per the source publication's procedure: The repertoire diversity metrics included richness (unique productive sequences), clonality, evenness and relatedness, and the Bhattacharyya coefficient was used to measure similarity between samples. A sensitivity analysis that removed TCRs with fewer than two reads produced consistent conclusions. TCRdb's version of the immuneACCESS table is confined to in-frame rearrangements and falls short of the full clone set. An unresolved V gene accounts for under half of the shortfall where checked; the remainder is of unknown origin. Clone size and V and J calls were adopted from that table, with D and trimming inferred from the DNA. The sample profile shows more than 5,000 clones; more than 65% of them were found once. Over 5% of the sample is in the top ten clones. Its CDR3 holds 14 amino acids, cysteine through phenylalanine. The DNA shown is the 42-base CDR3, in frame from base 1. The junction carries 14 bases between V and J, which are trimmed by 7 bases and 1 base respectively. CDR1 and CDR2 were assigned from the germline V gene as SGHRS and YFSETQ.

This TCR derives from a human patient with high-grade serous ovarian cancer. Recombination joined TRBV5-1 with TRBJ2-5; the D gene cannot be resolved beyond TRBD1 or TRBD2, each matching 5 bases. The material sequenced was tumor tissue. The CDR3 has the sequence CASSPMGVQETQYF. The bases read TGCGCCAGCTCACCCATGGGGGTCCAAGAGACCCAGTACTTC.